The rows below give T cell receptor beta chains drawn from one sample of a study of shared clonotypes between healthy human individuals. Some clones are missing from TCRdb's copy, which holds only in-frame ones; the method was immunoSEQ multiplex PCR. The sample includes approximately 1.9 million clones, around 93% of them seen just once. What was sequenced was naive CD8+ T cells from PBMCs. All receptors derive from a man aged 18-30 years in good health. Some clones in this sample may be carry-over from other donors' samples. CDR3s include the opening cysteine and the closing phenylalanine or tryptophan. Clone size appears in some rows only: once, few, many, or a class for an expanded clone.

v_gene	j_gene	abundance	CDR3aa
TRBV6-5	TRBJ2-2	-	CASSPRGTGELFF
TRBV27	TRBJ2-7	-	CASSWGVGYEQYF
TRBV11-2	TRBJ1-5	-	CASSIRDGGGQPQHF
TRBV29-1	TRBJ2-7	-	CSVGGRDHEQYF
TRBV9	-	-	CASSTSRDRGDRAYEQYF
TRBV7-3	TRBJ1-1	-	CASSSLGVNTEAFF
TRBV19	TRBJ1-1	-	CASSIRGQLEAFF
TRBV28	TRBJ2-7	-	CASRPGHSYEQYF
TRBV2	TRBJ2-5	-	CALTGTSGSVETQYF
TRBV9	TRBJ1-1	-	CASSLSGLTEAFF
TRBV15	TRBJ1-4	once	CATSTEEGSFGKLSF
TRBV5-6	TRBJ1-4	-	CASSLEGQGFEKLFF
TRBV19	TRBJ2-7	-	CASSIGTAAYEQYF
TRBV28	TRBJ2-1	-	CASSLWNFSGSPNNEQFF
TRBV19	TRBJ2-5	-	CASSPRIGRETQYF
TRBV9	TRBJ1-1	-	CASSDPPDRGNTEAFF
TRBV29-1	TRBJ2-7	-	CSVEEHNSYEQYF
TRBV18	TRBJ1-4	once	CASSGIRSATNEKLFF
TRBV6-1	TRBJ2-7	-	CASKLTESSYEQYF
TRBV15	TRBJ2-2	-	CATSRFRSYTGELFF
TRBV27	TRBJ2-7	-	CASSSLAGPHPEYF
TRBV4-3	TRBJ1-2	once	CASSQGDRSWAGYTF
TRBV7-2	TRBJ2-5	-	CASGPRGAQETQYF
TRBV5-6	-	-	CASSLAGTEVYEQYF
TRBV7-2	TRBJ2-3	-	CASSPRTSGDPKDTQYF
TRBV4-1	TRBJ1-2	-	CASSQDRRGNNYGYTF
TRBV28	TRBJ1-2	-	CASSPDGYGYTF
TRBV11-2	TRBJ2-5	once	CASSPDRNQETQYF
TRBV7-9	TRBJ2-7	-	CASSAGLQDYEQYF
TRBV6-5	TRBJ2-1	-	CASSLANEQFF
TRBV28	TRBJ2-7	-	CASSLWAARSYEQYF
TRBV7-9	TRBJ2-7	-	CASSSFTPLTSGSSYEQYF
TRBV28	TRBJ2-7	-	CASSLYGPGQRHRGPYEQYF
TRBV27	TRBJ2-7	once	CASSKRQGLGYEQYF
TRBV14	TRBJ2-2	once	CASSQVGRTLYPGELFF
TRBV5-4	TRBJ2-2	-	CASSLRQGATGELFF